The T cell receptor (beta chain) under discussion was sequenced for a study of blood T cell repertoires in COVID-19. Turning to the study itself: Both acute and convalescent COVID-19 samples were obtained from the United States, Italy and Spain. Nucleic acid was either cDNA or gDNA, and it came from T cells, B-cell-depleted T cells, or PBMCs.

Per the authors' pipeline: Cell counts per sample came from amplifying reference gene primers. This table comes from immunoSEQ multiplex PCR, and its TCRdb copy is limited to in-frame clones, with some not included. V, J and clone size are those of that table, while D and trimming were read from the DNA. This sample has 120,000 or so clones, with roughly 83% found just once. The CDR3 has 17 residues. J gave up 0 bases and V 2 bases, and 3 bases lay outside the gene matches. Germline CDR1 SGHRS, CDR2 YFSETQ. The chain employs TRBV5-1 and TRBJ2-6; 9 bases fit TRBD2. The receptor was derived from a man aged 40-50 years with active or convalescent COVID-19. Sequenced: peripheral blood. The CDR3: CASSFSGGNSGANVLTF. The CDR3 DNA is TGCGCCAGCAGCTTTAGCGGGGGAAACTCTGGGGCCAACGTCCTGACTTTC.